A single TCR beta chain is shown here with its context. These data are taken from a study of control samples from healthy donors and cancer patients. Only in-frame clones appear in the TCRdb table, and some are missing; sequencing was by immunoSEQ multiplex PCR. The data show 350,000 to 450,000 clones, 75% to 95% seen once. This TCR was sampled from a man aged 35-49 years with head and neck cancer. The sequencing input was PBMCs.

The CDR3 DNA follows: TGTGCCACCAGTGATAGGGGACAGGGTGGAGGCTATGGCTACACCTTC. It translates to CATSDRGQGGGYGYTF. The V call is TRBV24-1, the J call TRBJ1-2, with 9 bases that match TRBD1. Germline trimming cut 3 bases from V and 4 bases from J; bases unmatched to any gene: 8. This CDR3 region has 16 residues. Germline CDR1 and CDR2: KGHDR and SFDVKD.